This TCR beta chain comes out of a study of regulatory T cells in long-lasting Graves disease (dated by TCRdb to the early 2020s). Background on the whole study: To count as having persistent Graves' disease, a patient had to have received antithyroid drug treatment for over 5 years with TSH receptor autoantibodies remaining persistently positive. This study used TCR sequencing and RNA sequencing of peripheral blood to compare persistent Graves' disease patients against newly diagnosed Graves' disease patients. The study took place in China and was registered as a clinical trial. A total of some 35 samples underwent TCR sequencing, from about 13 patients with persistent Graves' disease and some 20 patients with newly diagnosed Graves' disease. Persistent Graves' disease patients in the clinical cohort had taken antithyroid drugs for 9 to 11 years on average.

This clonotype showed up many times. Its antigen has not been determined. The input lacks base qualities; no much larger clone sits a single base away. Libraries came from multiplex PCR. The listed sequencing device is Illumina HiSeq 4000. To build TCR beta libraries, CDR3 regions were amplified by Arm-PCR using iRepertoire HTBI primers. Before sequencing, the PCR products underwent gel purification. As for the original processing: Gene usage analysis of CDR3 amino acid clonotypes relied on the roughly 58 TRBV and 12 to 15 TRBJ segments identified across samples. COPE and FqMerger were used to merge filtered high-quality paired reads into contigs. BLAST was used to align contigs to the IMGT TRBV, TRBD and TRBJ reference genes, and CDR3 was defined following IMGT. Highly expanded clones were defined as clonotypes with a frequency above 0.1%. Repertoire diversity was measured by Shannon entropy, and V-J evenness by the Gini coefficient. Clonotypes shared by more than one individual were considered public. The public reads were reanalyzed by TCRdb: fastp trimming at Q25, MiXCR alignment, in-frame beta chains only. Each CDR3 protein appears once, grouped with its most common genes and DNA. In this record, the V and J calls reflect TCRdb's handling and not the investigators' own analysis. This sample holds roughly 500,000 distinct CDR3 sequences; under 25% were observed only once. The top ten clones comprise 6.5% to 9% of the sample.

V has 8 bases trimmed and J has 5 bases trimmed; junction bases matching no gene number 5. CDR1 and CDR2, looked up from the germline V gene, are SNHLY and FYNNEI. From cysteine to phenylalanine, the CDR3 is 14 amino acids long. Just CDR3 DNA is preserved here, 42 bases in frame from base 1. The sample's time point label, decoded: persistent/refractory GD, antithyroid drugs over 5 years with positive TRAb. For both TCR sequencing and RNA sequencing, RNA was extracted from PBMCs in TRIzol. The diagnosis of Graves' disease was made according to American Thyroid Association guidelines. Patients were recruited from an endocrinology department in Xi'an, China. Each patient gave approximately 9 milliliters of peripheral blood, collected in an EDTA anticoagulant tube. Ficoll Paque Plus density gradient separation was used to isolate PBMCs, and no further T cell sorting was done. RNA quality was checked with an Agilent 2100 Bioanalyzer and agarose gel, and concentration with a NanoDrop 2000.

General study outcomes and caveats: More public clonotypes were shared among persistent patients (around 3,000) than among newly diagnosed patients (roughly 1,000). Lower TCR Shannon entropy and fewer highly expanded clones were observed in persistent Graves' disease patients than in newly diagnosed patients, which suggested clonal expansion. Because the primary lesion, thyroid tissue, could not be accessed, the study looked at peripheral blood alone. As a limitation, the authors acknowledged that the small sample size may reduce accuracy. TRBV28, TRBJ1-2 and TRBJ2-5 were preferentially used in persistent disease, while TRBV20-1 and TRBJ2-1 were favored in newly diagnosed disease. Sequencing and analysis were limited to the TCR beta chain.

The rearrangement combines TRBV2 with TRBJ2-5; the junction holds 13 bases that match TRBD2. This specimen consisted of peripheral blood mononuclear cells (PBMCs), obtained when the disease was refractory, from a patient treated with antithyroid drugs. The sequence was obtained from a female donor with Graves disease. The sequence in DNA is TGTGCCAGCCGAAGGACTAGCGGGGGTGAGACCCAGTACTTC. It codes for CASRRTSGGETQYF.